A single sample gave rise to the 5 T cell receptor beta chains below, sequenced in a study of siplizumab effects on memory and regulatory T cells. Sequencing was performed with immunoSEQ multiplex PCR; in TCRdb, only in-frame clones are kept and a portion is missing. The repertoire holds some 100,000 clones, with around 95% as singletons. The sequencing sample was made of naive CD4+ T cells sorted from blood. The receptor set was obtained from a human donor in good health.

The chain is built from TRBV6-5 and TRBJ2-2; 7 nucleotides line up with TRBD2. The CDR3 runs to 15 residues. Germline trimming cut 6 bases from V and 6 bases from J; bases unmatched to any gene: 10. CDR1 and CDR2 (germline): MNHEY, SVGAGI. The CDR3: CASRPPGLQAGELFF. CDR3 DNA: TGTGCCAGCAGGCCGCCGGGACTACAGGCCGGGGAGCTGTTTTTT.

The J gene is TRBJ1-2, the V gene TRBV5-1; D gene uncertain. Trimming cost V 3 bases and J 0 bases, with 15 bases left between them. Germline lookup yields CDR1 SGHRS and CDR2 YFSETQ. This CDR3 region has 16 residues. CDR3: CASSSGRTSANYGYTF. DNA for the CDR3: TGCGCCAGCAGCTCAGGACGGACCTCAGCTAACTATGGCTACACCTTC.

The CDR3: CASSIDRGGEQFF. CDR3 sequence (DNA): TGTGCCAGTAGTATAGATAGGGGTGGTGAGCAGTTCTTC. The chain joins TRBV19 to TRBJ2-1; tentatively, D is TRBD1 (5 bases). The CDR3 sequence is 13 residues long. Per germline, CDR1 LNHDA and CDR2 SQIVND (reference sequence). Trimming pared 0 bases from V and 9 bases from J, leaving 9 bases between. Filled out from reference TRBV19 and TRBJ2-1, the complete variable domain reads DGGITQSPKYLFRKEGQNVTLSCEQNLNHDAMYWYRQDPGQGLRLIYYSQIVNDFQKGDIAEGYSVSREKKESFPLTVTSAQKNPTAFYLCASSIDRGGEQFFGPGTRLTVL.

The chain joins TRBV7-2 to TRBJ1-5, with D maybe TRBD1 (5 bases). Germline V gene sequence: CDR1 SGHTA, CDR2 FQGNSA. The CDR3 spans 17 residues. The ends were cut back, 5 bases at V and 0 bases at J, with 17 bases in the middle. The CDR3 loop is CASSQVRTGYSNQPQHF. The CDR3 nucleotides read TGTGCCAGCAGCCAGGTCCGTACAGGTTATAGCAATCAGCCCCAGCATTTT. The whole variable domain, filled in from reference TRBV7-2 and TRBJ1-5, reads GAGVSQSPSNKVTEKGKDVELRCDPISGHTALYWYRQSLGQGLEFLIYFQGNSAPDKSGLPSDRFSAERTGGSVSTLTIQRTQQEDSAVYLCASSQVRTGYSNQPQHFGDGTRLSIL.

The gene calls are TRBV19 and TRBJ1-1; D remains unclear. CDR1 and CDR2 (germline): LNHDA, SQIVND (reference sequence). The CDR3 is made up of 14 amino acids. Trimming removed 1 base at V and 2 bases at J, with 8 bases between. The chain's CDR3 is CASSIVGFNTEAFF. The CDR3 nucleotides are TGTGCCAGTAGTATAGTAGGTTTCAACACTGAAGCTTTCTTT.